Listed below are T cell receptor beta chains from one sample, sequenced in a study of T-cell memory formation after mild COVID-19. TCRdb passed the 5' RACE reads through MiXCR, listing each CDR3 protein once. The sample holds 350,000 to 450,000 distinct CDR3 sequences, around 24% seen once. The sequenced material came from PBMCs or a T cell subset sorted from them (not recorded which). These receptor sequences come from an adult woman who had mild COVID-19 (a few samples of this study predate the infection). Cell type and time point are not known. The CDR3 runs from the conserved cysteine through the conserved F or W. D genes are given only for firm matches. Where a row states a size, it is once, few, many or the class of an expanded clone; other rows omit it.

D gene	V gene	J gene	clone size	CDR3 protein	CDR3 DNA
NA	TRBV6-2/TRBV6-3	TRBJ2-5	NA	CASSYPSQTGETQYF	TGTGCCAGCAGTTATCCGTCCCAGACGGGGGAGACCCAGTACTTC
NA	TRBV19	TRBJ2-7	few	CASSRQLLYYEQYF	TGTGCCAGTAGTAGACAGCTACTATACTACGAGCAGTACTTC
NA	TRBV4-1	TRBJ2-7	few	CASSQEYPGEGFYEQYF	TGCGCCAGCAGCCAAGAGTATCCAGGGGAGGGTTTCTACGAGCAGTACTTC
NA	TRBV7-9	TRBJ2-1	few	CASSLVGPINEQFF	TGTGCCAGCAGCTTGGTGGGCCCCATCAATGAGCAGTTCTTC
NA	TRBV18	TRBJ1-5	few	CASSPDVSGTGIGQPQHF	TGTGCCAGCTCACCAGACGTATCCGGAACAGGGATTGGGCAGCCCCAGCATTTT
TRBD2	TRBV3-1	TRBJ2-1	few	CASSQGTSGRANEQFF	TGTGCCAGCAGCCAGGGGACTAGCGGGAGGGCCAATGAGCAGTTCTTC
NA	TRBV20-1	TRBJ2-7	NA	CSARGDRIARPYEQYF	TGCAGTGCTAGAGGTGACCGAATCGCACGACCCTACGAGCAGTACTTC
TRBD1	TRBV7-9	TRBJ1-2	few	CASSRTGVGYGYTF	TGTGCCAGCAGCAGAACAGGGGTCGGGTATGGCTACACCTTC
TRBD2	TRBV12-3/TRBV12-4	TRBJ2-1	many	CASSFQAGAVWIF	TGTGCCAGCAGTTTCCAAGCGGGGGCTGTCTGGATCTTC
NA	TRBV29-1	TRBJ1-4	NA	CSAESEKLFF	TGCAGCGCAGAGAGCGAAAAACTGTTTTTT
TRBD2	TRBV3-1	TRBJ2-7	few	CASSQVEPSGQQYF	TGTGCCAGCAGCCAAGTTGAACCTAGCGGGCAGCAGTACTTC
NA	TRBV12-3/TRBV12-4	TRBJ2-2	many	CASSPGVSTGELFF	TGTGCCAGCAGTCCAGGGGTGAGCACCGGGGAGCTGTTTTTT
TRBD1	TRBV4-2	TRBJ2-7	NA	CASSQEEHRGYEQYF	TGTGCCAGCAGCCAAGAGGAACACAGGGGCTACGAGCAGTACTTC
NA	TRBV20-1	TRBJ1-6	NA	CSAAAGTDSNSPLHF	TGCAGTGCCGCAGCCGGGACGGACTCAAATTCACCCCTCCACTTT
NA	TRBV24-1	TRBJ1-6	NA	CATEAGLNSPLHF	TGTGCCACAGAGGCAGGTTTGAATTCACCCCTCCACTTT
NA	TRBV7-9	TRBJ2-1	few	CASSPLGGGHEQFF	TGTGCCAGCAGCCCGCTGGGAGGGGGGCATGAGCAGTTCTTC
NA	TRBV6-6	TRBJ1-2	NA	CASSYGQPANYGYTF	TGTGCCAGCAGTTACGGCCAGCCAGCTAACTATGGCTACACCTTC
TRBD2	TRBV7-2	TRBJ2-3	few	CASSLVQIGAGVEDTQYF	TGTGCCAGCAGCTTAGTTCAGATTGGAGCGGGAGTGGAAGATACGCAGTATTTT
NA	TRBV24-1	TRBJ2-5	few	CATSETYQETQYF	TGTGCCACCAGTGAAACTTACCAAGAGACCCAGTACTTC
NA	TRBV4-1	TRBJ1-4	NA	CASSQEGLANEKLFF	TGCGCCAGCAGCCAAGAGGGGTTGGCTAATGAAAAACTGTTTTTT
NA	TRBV4-1	TRBJ2-5	few	CASSQAQRSQETQYF	TGCGCCAGCAGCCAAGCTCAGCGTTCTCAAGAGACCCAGTACTTC
TRBD1	TRBV7-2	TRBJ1-4	NA	CASSRGGTGNEKLFF	TGTGCCAGCAGTCGGGGGGGGACAGGGAATGAAAAACTGTTTTTT
NA	TRBV5-1	TRBJ2-7	NA	CASSLARGLSSYEQYF	TGCGCCAGCAGCTTGGCCAGGGGCCTAAGCTCCTACGAGCAGTACTTC
TRBD2	TRBV7-6	TRBJ2-5	NA	CASSLPPSGGFKETQYF	TGTGCCAGCAGCTTGCCTCCTAGCGGGGGGTTCAAAGAGACCCAGTACTTC
TRBD1	TRBV5-8	TRBJ1-6	few	CASSPVDRYNSPLHF	TGTGCCAGCAGCCCCGTGGACAGGTATAATTCACCCCTCCACTTT
TRBD1	TRBV6-1	TRBJ2-1	few	CASTAGQGSNEQFF	TGTGCCAGCACCGCGGGACAGGGGAGCAATGAGCAGTTCTTC
NA	TRBV12-3/TRBV12-4	TRBJ1-5	once	CASSLRGNNQPQHF	TGTGCCAGCAGTTTAAGGGGGAATAATCAGCCCCAGCATTTT
TRBD2	TRBV6-5	TRBJ2-3	NA	CASSGVTNTQYF	TGTGCCTCTAGCGGCGTCACAAATACGCAGTATTTT
NA	TRBV12-3/TRBV12-4	TRBJ2-7	NA	CASSLDEYPYEQYF	TGTGCCAGCAGTTTAGATGAGTACCCCTACGAGCAGTACTTC